What follows are 3 T cell receptor beta chains derived from one specimen sequenced in a study of T cell changes during pregnancy in multiple sclerosis. Only in-frame clones appear in the TCRdb table, and some are missing; sequencing was by immunoSEQ multiplex PCR. The table shows around 88,000 clones, with 80% to 95% occurring only once. Source: peripheral blood, taken in the first trimester of pregnancy. The receptors originated from a female donor with multiple sclerosis, enrolled in a pregnancy study.

This clone was picked up one time. The chain has TRBV6-5 and TRBJ2-1; 10 positions agree with TRBD2. This CDR3 has 15 amino acids. Germline CDR1 and CDR2: MNHEY and SVGAGI. J was trimmed by 3 bases and V by 6 bases; bases with no gene match: 5. The CDR3 nucleotides read TGTGCCAGCAGCCGCGGACTAGCGGTCTACAATGAGCAGTTCTTC. Its translation: CASSRGLAVYNEQFF.

This clone was seen once. The CDR3: CASSETGTGSDTQYF. CDR3 in DNA: TGTGCCAGCAGTGAGACCGGGACAGGGTCAGATACGCAGTATTTT. The V gene is TRBV6-4, the J gene TRBJ2-3, with 9 nucleotides matching TRBD1. V trimming: 3 bases; J trimming: 4 bases; junction bases outside the gene matches: 5. The germline V gene encodes CDR1 MRHNA and CDR2 SNTAGT. CDR3 size: 15 residues.

This clone has only a few counts. This chain uses TRBV6-1 with TRBJ1-2, with 7 nucleotides matching TRBD1. This CDR3 is built from 15 residues. V trimming: 6 bases; J trimming: 2 bases; junction bases outside the gene matches: 9. Germline V gene lookup returns CDR1 MNHNS and CDR2 SASEGT. In DNA form, the CDR3 reads TGTGCCAGCAGCTTTACAGGGGCCTTGAACTATGGCTACACCTTC. Translated: CASSFTGALNYGYTF.